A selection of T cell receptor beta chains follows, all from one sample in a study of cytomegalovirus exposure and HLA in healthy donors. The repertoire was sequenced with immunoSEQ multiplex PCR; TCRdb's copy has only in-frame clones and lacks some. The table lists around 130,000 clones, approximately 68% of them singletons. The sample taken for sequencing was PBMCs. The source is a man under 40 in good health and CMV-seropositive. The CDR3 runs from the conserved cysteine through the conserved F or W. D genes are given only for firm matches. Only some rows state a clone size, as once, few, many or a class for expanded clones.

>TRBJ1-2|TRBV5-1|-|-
TGCGCCAGCAGCGATGAGACTTCGTACTATGGCTACACCTTC
CASSDETSYYGYTF
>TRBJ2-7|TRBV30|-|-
TGTGCCTGGAGGACAGGCGGATCCTACGAGCAGTACTTC
CAWRTGGSYEQYF
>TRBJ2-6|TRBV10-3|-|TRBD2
TGTGCCATCAGGGCCTCTTCGGGACTAGCGGGATCCTCTGGGGCCAACGTCCTGACTTTC
CAIRASSGLAGSSGANVLTF
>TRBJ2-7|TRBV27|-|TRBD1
TGTGCCAGCAGTTCATCGACAGGGGAGATTACCTACGAGCAGTACTTC
CASSSSTGEITYEQYF
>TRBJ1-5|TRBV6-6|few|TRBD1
TGTGCCAGCAGCCCCGGACAGGTCAACAACCAGCCCCAGCATTTT
CASSPGQVNNQPQHF
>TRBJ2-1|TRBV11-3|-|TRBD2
TGTGCCAGCAGCTCTAGCGGGAGTCGGCTCCATGAGCAGTTCTTC
CASSSSGSRLHEQFF
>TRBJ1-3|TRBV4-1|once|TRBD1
TGCGCCAGCAGCCAAGTAAGGACAGGGCCTGGAAACACCATATATTTT
CASSQVRTGPGNTIYF
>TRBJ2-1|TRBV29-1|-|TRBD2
TGCAGCGTTGTTGGGGGGCGGGAGGGCCTGGGTAATGAGCAGTTCTTC
CSVVGGREGLGNEQFF
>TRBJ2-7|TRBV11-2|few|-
TGTGCCAGCAGCTTAGGTAGCTGGTACGAGCAGTACTTC
CASSLGSWYEQYF
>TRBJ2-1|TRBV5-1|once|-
TGCGCCAGCAGCTTGGATTCGAGCTCCTACAATGAGCAGTTCTTC
CASSLDSSSYNEQFF
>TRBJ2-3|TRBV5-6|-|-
TGTGCCAGCAGCGCGAGACTAGAACAGTCGACAGATACGCAGTATTTT
CASSARLEQSTDTQYF
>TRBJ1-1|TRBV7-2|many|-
TGTGCCAGCACCATATTACCGGGGTACACTGAAGCTTTCTTT
CASTILPGYTEAFF
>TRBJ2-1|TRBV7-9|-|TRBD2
TGTGCCAGCAGCCTCGGGACTAGCGGGAGTAATGAGCAGTTCTTC
CASSLGTSGSNEQFF
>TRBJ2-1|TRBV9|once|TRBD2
TGTGCCAGCAGCGACCTCCGACTAGCGGGAGCCAATGAGCAGTTCTTC
CASSDLRLAGANEQFF
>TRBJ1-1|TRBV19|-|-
TGTGCCAGCGTGACGGGGGGGGCGGGTACTGAAGCTTTCTTT
CASVTGGAGTEAFF
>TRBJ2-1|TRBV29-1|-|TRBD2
TGCAGCGACCTTAGCGGGAGGCCCTACAATGAGCAGTTCTTC
CSDLSGRPYNEQFF
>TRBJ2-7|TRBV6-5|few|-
TGTGCCAGCAAGGACGGTCCTAGCTACGAGCAGTACTTC
CASKDGPSYEQYF
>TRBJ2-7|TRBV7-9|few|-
TGTGCCAGCAGCTTAAGGGGGGACAGACCAACCTACGAGCAGTACTTC
CASSLRGDRPTYEQYF
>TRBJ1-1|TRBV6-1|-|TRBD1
TGTGCCAGCAGTGAAAGTGGGACAGGGGCGTATGGTTGGGACACTGAAGCTTTCTTT
CASSESGTGAYGWDTEAFF
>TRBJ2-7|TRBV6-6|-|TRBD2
TGTGCCAGCAGTTACTCTGTCGGGAGGGTCCTCTACGAGCAGTACTTC
CASSYSVGRVLYEQYF
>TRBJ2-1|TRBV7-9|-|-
TGTGCCAGCAGCCGCTTTGCAGGGAACAATGAGCAGTTCTTC
CASSRFAGNNEQFF
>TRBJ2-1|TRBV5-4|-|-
TGTGCCAGCAGCCCGGCGGGCGGGAATCTCCCCCCGTTCTTC
CASSPAGGNLPPFF
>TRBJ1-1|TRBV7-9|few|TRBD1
TGTGCCAGCAGCTTACAGGGGGGGAACACTGAAGCTTTCTTT
CASSLQGGNTEAFF
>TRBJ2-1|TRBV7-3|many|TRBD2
TGTGCCAGCAGCCCCCACGCTAGCGGGGGCAATGAGCAGTTCTTC
CASSPHASGGNEQFF
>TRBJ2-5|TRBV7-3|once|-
TGTGCCAGCAGCTTAGGCAGGGTCGGAACCCAGTACTTC
CASSLGRVGTQYF